Described below is a single T cell receptor (beta chain) sequence and its context. Its binding antigen is unknown. Base-call qualities are not available, and no considerably larger clone is one nucleotide away. The immunoSEQ Assay was the method used to sequence TCRbeta CDR3 regions. After extraction, genomic DNA underwent amplification by bias-controlled multiplex PCR, followed by high-throughput sequencing. The study's own analysis went as follows. To quantify the absolute abundance of every unique TCRbeta CDR3 region, sequences were collapsed and filtered. T cell fraction was estimated by normalizing TCRbeta template counts to usable DNA, with usable DNA measured through amplification of reference genes found in all nucleated cells. Repertoire TCRs were annotated as SARS-CoV-2-specific by exact matching of V gene, CDR3 amino acid sequence and J gene to a known reactive TCR set. The reference SARS-CoV-2 TCR set was derived from MIRA and filtered for enrichment in COVID-19-positive ImmuneCODE repertoires, a step that removed public or cross-reactive TCRs. Using the MIRA antigens, annotated TCRs were further analysed by specific ORF or by position within an ORF. Breadth was defined as annotated unique rearrangements over total unique productive rearrangements; depth was the summed frequency of those rearrangements. Two-sided Wilcoxon rank-sum tests were used to compare TCR breadth between groups. Drawn from immuneACCESS, this table holds only the in-frame rearrangements with V and J called that TCRdb kept. Clones are partly lost; checked studies trace under half to an unresolved V gene and leave the rest unexplained. The V and J calls and clone size were taken over from that table, and D and trimming were inferred from the DNA. The sample profile shows roughly 680,000 clones; roughly 90% of them were found once. The ten largest clonotypes hold about 1.5% of the sample.

Trimming removed 7 bases from V and 2 bases from J; the gene matches leave 7 bases unexplained. CDR1 and CDR2 were assigned from the germline V gene as SQVTM and ANQGSEA. Spanning cysteine to phenylalanine, the CDR3 consists of 14 amino acids. Only the CDR3 region is kept as DNA, spanning 42 bases read in frame from base 1. The sample's treatment or condition, from its label and the paper: roughly 18 received Ad26.COV2.S at low or high dose, single or two shots; about 5 received placebo; per-sample allocation not given. Repertoires of vaccine and placebo recipients were sequenced from samples taken on day 63 after the first injection. Cohort 1b enrolled 25 or so adults aged 18-55 years at a single site in Boston, USA, between 29 July and 7 August 2020. As a vaccine, Ad26.COV2.S was a replication-incompetent adenovirus type 26 vector that expressed a prefusion-stabilized SARS-CoV-2 spike protein derived from the original Wuhan strain.

These data originate in a study of Ad26.COV2.S vaccination and SARS-CoV-2 variants (dated by TCRdb to the early 2020s). Looking at the study overall: Vaccine-arm donors came from COV1001, a multicentre, randomized, double-blind, placebo-controlled phase I-IIa trial of Ad26.COV2.S in healthy adults. Ad26.COV2.S was administered intramuscularly at a dose of 5x10^10 or 1x10^11 viral particles, either as one shot or as two shots given 56 days apart. TCRbeta repertoire sequencing was used to assess the specificity and breadth of SARS-CoV-2-reactive T cell receptors after Ad26.COV2.S vaccination. A total of some 30 samples were included in the TCR-sequenced set, comprising around 20 Ad26.COV2.S vaccine recipients, 5 placebo recipients and 8 SARS-CoV-2 convalescent individuals. Trial participants were randomized into five groups of five, in which low-dose or high-dose Ad26.COV2.S was given once or twice, or placebo was given on both occasions. Blinding of investigators to trial group allocation was maintained during experiments and outcome assessment.

General study outcomes and caveats: After vaccination, spike-specific CD8+ and CD4+ T cell responses were reported to show substantial breadth. The authors noted that the TCR breadth and depth analyses may have underestimated total T cell responses. Non-spike TCR breadth was comparable between vaccine and placebo recipients, consistent with the vaccine containing only spike. Compared with placebo recipients, Ad26.COV2.S recipients showed higher spike-specific TCR breadth (P = 0.0014). The study was not powered to compare responses between vaccine doses or regimens.

The starting material was peripheral blood, obtained in a trial of Ad26.COV2.S vaccine versus placebo. The chain is encoded by TRBV29-1 joined to TRBJ2-1; 8 central nucleotides agree with TRBD2. This receptor was identified in a person aged 18-65 years who received the Ad26.COV2.S COVID-19 vaccine or a placebo. At the DNA level, the sequence is TGCAGCGCCTTGGCGGGAGGTGCCTACAATGAGCAGTTCTTC. Protein translation: CSALAGGAYNEQFF.